This T cell receptor beta chain originates from a study of blood T cell repertoires in COVID-19. Per the study methods: Reference gene primer amplification gave nucleated cell count estimates. Sequenced by immunoSEQ multiplex PCR; TCRdb stores in-frame clones only, minus some. The V and J calls and clone size were taken over from that table, and D and trimming were inferred from the DNA. This table holds approximately 350,000 clones, 80% to 90% found once. The age range of participants was 18 to 89 years, with residence in more than 20 US areas. Cohorts were determined from participant-reported clinical history. V lost 2 bases and J 4 bases, leaving 8 bases between the germline ends. This CDR3 region has 13 residues.

This sequence was found in a man between 18 and 29 years old who had recovered from COVID-19. The chain is built from TRBV12-3 or TRBV12-4 and TRBJ1-2; D gene uncertain. Sequencing was carried out using PBMCs or T cells enriched from blood (not recorded which). In nucleotides, the CDR3 is TGTGCCAGCAGTTTACAGGCGTTCTATGGCTACACCTTC. Translation gives CASSLQAFYGYTF.